Shown below are 5 T cell receptor beta chains from a single sample sequenced in a study of T-cell memory formation after mild COVID-19. TCRdb re-analysed the 5' RACE reads in MiXCR, keeping a single row per CDR3 protein. Among over 300,000 distinct CDR3 sequences, 20% to 25% were seen once, and the ten largest hold roughly 23%. Sequencing used PBMCs or a T cell subset sorted from them (not recorded which). These receptors were obtained from a man between 18 and 35 years old who had mild COVID-19 (a few samples of this study predate the infection). Cell type and time point are not known.

The gene calls are TRBV15 and TRBJ2-1; D call uncertain. V shed 0 bases and J shed 5 bases, with 8 bases lying between them. Germline V CDR1 and CDR2: LNHNV, YYDKDF (reference sequence). The CDR3 contains 14 residues. The chain's CDR3 is CATSRDLADNEQFF. The CDR3 DNA reads as TGTGCCACCAGCAGAGATCTGGCGGACAATGAGCAGTTCTTC.

The V call is TRBV7-2, the J call TRBJ2-6; D is uncertain. With 4 bases removed from V and 0 bases from J, the gap between germline ends came to 7 bases. Germline V gene lookup returns CDR1 SGHTA and CDR2 FQGNSA. The CDR3 totals 15 residues. The CDR3 protein is CASSSTGSGANVLTF. In DNA form, the CDR3 reads TGTGCCAGCAGCTCGACCGGCTCTGGGGCCAACGTCCTGACTTTC.

This chain joins TRBV5-1 and TRBJ1-1; 10 bases are a match to TRBD1. The CDR3 sequence is 15 residues long. J gave up 6 bases and V 0 bases, and 5 bases lay outside the gene matches. Germline CDR1 reads SGHRS; CDR2 reads YFSETQ. The CDR3, as DNA: TGCGCCAGCAGCTTGGTCGGACAGGGGGTCTCTGAAGCTTTCTTT. Protein product: CASSLVGQGVSEAFF.

The chain employs TRBV29-1 and TRBJ1-3, with 9 bases matching TRBD1. From germline, CDR1 is SQVTM and CDR2 ANQGSEA. The CDR3 totals 13 residues. V shed 6 bases, J shed 3 bases, and the junction held 3 bases outside the gene matches. The CDR3 DNA reads as TGCAGCGTCGGGGGACAGGGTGGAAACACCATATATTTT. It yields the protein CSVGGQGGNTIYF.

This clonotype was detected a few times. The chain uses TRBV5-1 and TRBJ1-1, with D perhaps TRBD1 (6 bases). The CDR3 has 15 residues. CDR1 and CDR2 (germline): SGHRS, YFSETQ. V lost 6 bases and J lost 5, with 20 bases in between. The CDR3 nucleotides are TGCGCCAGCACATTGGGGGGGGCGGAACGGACTGAAGCTTTCTTT. Its translation: CASTLGGAERTEAFF.